Each of the 13 T cell receptor beta chains below was sequenced from the same sample in a study of cytomegalovirus exposure and HLA in healthy donors (dated by TCRdb to the late 2010s). The receptor library was made with the immunoSEQ multiplex PCR assay. The multiplex PCR relied on a mix of 60 forward primers for TCR Vbeta segments and 13 reverse primers for TCR Jbeta segments. TCRdb re-hosts the immuneACCESS table, in-frame sequences only. Its copies lack some clones; in the studies checked, an unresolved V gene accounts for under half of them, and the cause for the rest is not known. Within this sample are 100,000 or so clones, with about 62% of them counted one time only. Of the sample, about 4.4% is held by the ten largest clones. Sequencing was done on a sample of PBMCs. Receptors were obtained from a human donor in good health.

The chain is built from TRBV28 and TRBJ2-7; D is perhaps TRBD1 (5 bases). Trimming removed 5 bases at V and 0 bases at J, with 11 bases between. The CDR3 loop spans 14 amino acids. Germline-derived CDR1 and CDR2 are MDHEN and SYDVKM. In DNA, the CDR3 is TGTGCCAGCAGTCCCAGGACACACTCCTACGAGCAGTACTTC. It translates to CASSPRTHSYEQYF.

This clone came up a few times. The V and J genes are TRBV6-6 and TRBJ2-5; the match to TRBD2 covers 12 bases. Trimming cost V 5 bases and J 5 bases; bases outside gene matches: 9. The CDR3 contains 16 residues. CDR1 and CDR2 from the germline V gene are MNHNY and SVGAGI (reference sequence). In DNA, the CDR3 is TGTGCCAGCAGTAAGCCTAGCGGGAGGGCTGGGGAGACCCAGTACTTC. Translated, it gives CASSKPSGRAGETQYF.

This clone was counted only a few times. The rearrangement uses TRBV7-2 and TRBJ2-7, with D maybe TRBD2 (5 bases). Per germline, CDR1 SGHTA and CDR2 FQGNSA. V was cut by 1 base and J by 2 bases, with 9 bases left in between. CDR3 length: 14 amino acids. The CDR3 DNA is TGTGCCAGCAGCTTAGGCCCGGGGACCTACGAGCAGTACTTC. It yields the protein CASSLGPGTYEQYF. The full variable domain, completed using reference TRBV7-2 and TRBJ2-7, is GAGVSQSPSNKVTEKGKDVELRCDPISGHTALYWYRQSLGQGLEFLIYFQGNSAPDKSGLPSDRFSAERTGGSVSTLTIQRTQQEDSAVYLCASSLGPGTYEQYFGPGTRLTVT.

The chain employs TRBV27 and TRBJ1-3, with D maybe TRBD1 (5 bases). This CDR3 comprises 17 residues. Germline V lookup: CDR1 MNHEY, CDR2 SMNVEV (reference sequence). V was clipped by 3 bases and J by 0 bases, with 15 bases between them. CDR3 loop: CASSLRGRGYSGNTIYF. Written as DNA, the CDR3 is TGTGCCAGCAGTTTGCGCGGTCGGGGGTACTCTGGAAACACCATATATTTT.

A few counts support this clone. The chain joins TRBV6-1 to TRBJ1-5, with 8 bases that match TRBD1. Trimming cost V 2 bases and J 1 base; bases outside gene matches: 16. The CDR3 totals 20 residues. Looked up from germline, CDR1 is MNHNS and CDR2 is SASEGT. The CDR3 DNA follows: TGTGCCAGCAGTGAATGGCCCGGACAGGGAGGGCCTTTGAGCAATCAGCCCCAGCATTTT. It is translated as CASSEWPGQGGPLSNQPQHF.

The genes are TRBV7-6 and TRBJ2-2; 10 nucleotides align to TRBD1. CDR3 length: 15 amino acids. Germline values: CDR1 SGHVS, CDR2 FNYEAQ. After removal of 4 bases from V and 3 bases from J, the junction contained 2 bases not matched to a gene. The CDR3 reads CASSWGTGDTGELFF. The CDR3 DNA reads as TGTGCCAGCAGCTGGGGGACAGGGGACACCGGGGAGCTGTTTTTT.

This clone was seen a few times. The chain is built from TRBV7-5 and TRBJ2-1; TRBD2, as called in the table, went unchecked against the DNA. TRBV7-5 is classified as a pseudogene. The CDR3 sequence is 17 residues long. The CDR3 coding sequence is TGTGTCAGAAGCTTAGGCGGGTGGGAGTGGCGGTACAATGAGCAGTTCTTC. It is translated as CVRSLGGWEWRYNEQFF.

This clone was detected once. The chain links TRBV7-6 to TRBJ1-3, with TRBD1 as a possible D gene (5 bases). Looked up from germline, CDR1 is SGHVS and CDR2 is FNYEAQ. This CDR3 spans 14 amino acids. V was clipped by 5 bases and J by 3 bases, with 11 bases between them. The CDR3 DNA is TGTGCCAGCAGCCTAGGGACTGGTGGAAACACCATATATTTT. Its translation: CASSLGTGGNTIYF.

J is TRBJ2-5 and V is TRBV11-3; TRBD2 is a possible D gene (5 bases). The CDR3 extends over 13 amino acids. With 2 bases removed from V and 5 bases from J, the gap between germline ends came to 9 bases. CDR1 and CDR2 from the germline V gene are SGHNT and YENEEA. Here the CDR3 DNA reads TGTGCCAGCAGCTTACGGGGATTGGAGACCCAGTACTTC. This translates into CASSLRGLETQYF.

This clone was seen more than once but under ten times. The V gene is TRBV25-1, the J gene TRBJ2-5, with TRBD2 identical over 12 bases. V shed 5 bases and J 5 bases; nucleotides not matched to a gene: 9. CDR1 is MGHDK, CDR2 SYGVNS, per germline. CDR3 length: 16 residues. In DNA, the CDR3 is TGTGCCAGCAGTTCACGACTAGCGGGAGTTCACGAGACCCAGTACTTC. Translating it yields CASSSRLAGVHETQYF.

For this clone: The identical CDR3 is also encoded by other nucleotide sequences in the sample. The J gene is TRBJ1-4, the V gene TRBV19, with 9 bases that match TRBD1. Germline loops: CDR1 LNHDA, CDR2 SQIVND (reference sequence). This CDR3 has 15 amino acids. J was trimmed by 8 bases and V by 4 bases; bases with no gene match: 8. CDR3 bases: TGTGCCAGTAGTAGAAACAGGGGGCTACGGGAAAAACTGTTTTTT. This encodes CASSRNRGLREKLFF.

This clone has only a few counts. This chain uses TRBV5-4 with TRBJ1-5; a weak D match, TRBD1 (5 bases). Germline V lookup: CDR1 SGHNT, CDR2 YYREEE (reference sequence). V was cut by 2 bases and J by 6 bases, with 12 bases left in between. This CDR3 comprises 14 residues. CDR3 coding DNA: TGTGCCAGCAGCTTAGACGTGGGGGGTCAGCCCCAGCATTTT. Its translation is CASSLDVGGQPQHF.

V and J are TRBV7-9 and TRBJ2-5; D ambiguous. The closer fit of TRBJ2-7 to the DNA end suggests the J call may be wrong. Germline CDR1 reads SEHNR; CDR2 reads FQNEAQ (reference sequence). The CDR3 is 14 residues long. The CDR3 coding sequence is TGTGCCAGCAGCCCGCCCGGCGGCCCCTACGAGCAGTACTTC. Its translation is CASSPPGGPYEQYF.